One sample yielded the 24 T cell receptor beta chains listed below, sequenced in a study of hypomethylating agent response in myelodysplastic syndrome. Clones were sequenced by immunoSEQ multiplex PCR, and TCRdb holds only the in-frame ones, with some missing. Among about 10,000 clones listed, 65% to 85% were seen once. The sample in question was bone marrow, obtained before or after starting hypomethylating agent treatment for myelodysplastic syndrome (not recorded which). Receptor source: a human donor with myelodysplastic syndrome.

V usage is TRBV19 and J usage is TRBJ1-1; tentative D call: TRBD1 (6 bases). CDR3 length: 16 amino acids. The V and J ends lost 3 bases and 6 bases respectively, with 20 bases between them. Germline V gene data show CDR1 as LNHDA and CDR2 as SQIVND (reference sequence). CDR3 region: CASSMRGGGYSAEAFF. DNA for the CDR3: TGTGCCAGTAGTATGAGGGGCGGGGGCTACTCAGCTGAAGCTTTCTTT.

The rearrangement links TRBV11-1 to TRBJ2-3; possible D gene TRBD2, 5 bases. CDR1 and CDR2 from the germline V gene are SGHAT and FQDESV (reference sequence). The CDR3 has 15 amino acids. V lost 2 bases, J lost 0 bases, and 9 bases lay in between. The CDR3 sequence: CASSLTGISTDTQYF. Written as DNA, the CDR3 is TGTGCCAGCAGCTTAACGGGAATTAGCACAGATACGCAGTATTTT.

The rearrangement links TRBV27 to TRBJ1-4, with TRBD1 matching 7 bases. The CDR3 length is 16 residues. Trimming took 0 bases from V and 7 from J; bases not matched to a gene: 8. Per the germline V gene, CDR1 is MNHEY and CDR2 is SMNVEV (reference sequence). The CDR3 nucleotides are TGTGCCAGCAGTTTATCACCCCGACAGGGTACTGAAAAACTGTTTTTT. This codes for CASSLSPRQGTEKLFF.

The V gene is TRBV9, the J gene TRBJ1-1; TRBD1 matches 7 bases. Unmatched junction bases numbered 7, after V lost 4 bases and J lost 1 base. Germline V gene data show CDR1 as SGDLS and CDR2 as YYNGEE. This CDR3 has 15 amino acids. CDR3 nucleotide sequence: TGTGCCAGCAGCCCCCGACAGGGAGGGAACACTGAAGCTTTCTTT. It specifies CASSPRQGGNTEAFF.

The chain is built from TRBV5-5 and TRBJ2-2; D remains unclear. There are 14 residues in the CDR3. The germline CDR1 and CDR2 sequences are SGHKS and YYEKEE (reference sequence). V was trimmed by 0 bases and J by 2 bases, leaving 5 bases between them. CDR3 amino acids: CASSLGPNTGELFF. CDR3 coding DNA: TGTGCCAGCAGCTTGGGCCCAAACACCGGGGAGCTGTTTTTT.

The gene calls are TRBV7-3 and TRBJ2-5, with 16 bases identical to TRBD2. V shed 4 bases, J shed 10 bases, and the junction held 3 bases outside the gene matches. There are 14 residues in the CDR3. Germline CDR1 is SGHTA and CDR2 is FQGTGA. The CDR3 here is CASSSGLAGGHQYF. In DNA, the CDR3 is TGTGCCAGCAGCTCGGGACTAGCGGGAGGGCACCAGTACTTC. The full variable domain, in which reference TRBV7-3 and TRBJ2-5 provide the parts outside the CDR3, is GAGVSQTPSNKVTEKGKYVELRCDPISGHTALYWYRQSLGQGPEFLIYFQGTGAADDSGLPNDRFFAVRPEGSVSTLKIQRTERGDSAVYLCASSSGLAGGHQYFGPGTRLLVL.

In nucleotides, the CDR3 is TGTGCCAGCAGTTCCAAGCGGGAGAAAGAGCAGTACTTC. This gives the protein CASSSKREKEQYF. The genes are TRBV6-4 and TRBJ2-7, with 8 bases aligning to TRBD2. Germline-derived CDR1 and CDR2 are MRHNA and SNTAGT. This CDR3 has 13 residues. The V and J ends lost 5 bases and 7 bases, in that order; junction bases with no gene match: 7.

The CDR3 protein is CASSLGVAYEQYF. The CDR3 bases are TGTGCCAGCAGCTTAGGGGTAGCGTACGAGCAGTACTTC. V gene TRBV7-2 combines with J gene TRBJ2-7; possibly TRBD2 for D (5 bases). CDR3 length equals 13 residues. V was pared by 1 base and J by 4 bases, with 8 bases between. Germline CDR1 SGHTA, CDR2 FQGNSA.

The chain has TRBV5-1 and TRBJ1-6; 10 bases are a match to TRBD1. The V gene's germline CDR1 is SGHRS and CDR2 YFSETQ. CDR3 length: 16 residues. Unmatched junction bases numbered 8, after V lost 4 bases and J lost 7 bases. CDR3 coding DNA: TGCGCCAGCAGCCCAAGGATGGGACAGGGGAATTCACCCCTCCACTTT. Its protein product is CASSPRMGQGNSPLHF.

The V and J genes are TRBV5-4 and TRBJ2-1; TRBD2 matches 9 bases. This CDR3 region has 15 residues. Per the germline V gene, CDR1 is SGHNT and CDR2 is YYREEE (reference sequence). Trimming cost V 4 bases and J 7 bases; bases outside gene matches: 9. Written as DNA, the CDR3 is TGTGCCAGCAGCCCGGGACTAGCCCGGAATAATGAGCAGTTCTTC. Its translation is CASSPGLARNNEQFF.

This clone appeared once. V usage is TRBV14 and J usage is TRBJ2-1; D gene uncertain. Deletions cut 6 bases from V and 4 bases from J, with 10 bases between. Germline-derived CDR1 and CDR2 are SGHDN and FVKESK. The CDR3 contains 13 residues. DNA of the CDR3: TGTGCCAGCAGTCTGACGGAATACAATGAGCAGTTCTTC. This sequence encodes CASSLTEYNEQFF.

This clone was counted once. The chain employs TRBV7-6 and TRBJ2-3; D gene ambiguous. Germline values: CDR1 SGHVS, CDR2 FNYEAQ. V was pared by 2 bases and J by 8 bases, with 8 bases between. The CDR3 runs 12 residues. CDR3 coding DNA: TGTGCCAGCAGCTTACAGTCGGCTACGCAGTATTTT. Translation: CASSLQSATQYF.

The V call is TRBV9, the J call TRBJ1-1; D is ambiguous. This CDR3 contains 13 residues. Germline V lookup: CDR1 SGDLS, CDR2 YYNGEE. Trimming stripped 4 bases from V and 2 bases from J, with 9 bases between. CDR3 protein: CASSREGNTEAFF. The CDR3 coding sequence is TGTGCCAGCAGCCGAGAAGGCAACACTGAAGCTTTCTTT.

The V call is TRBV7-8, the J call TRBJ2-2; D unresolved. This CDR3 comprises 15 residues. V was shortened by 4 bases and J by 1 base, with 10 bases between the two germline ends. CDR1 SGHVS and CDR2 FQNEAQ come from the germline V gene. CDR3 sequence reads: CASSSYLKNTGELFF. The CDR3 nucleotides read TGTGCCAGCAGCTCCTATTTAAAGAACACCGGGGAGCTGTTTTTT. Together with reference TRBV7-8 and TRBJ2-2, the CDR3 gives the full variable domain: GAGVSQSPRYKVAKRGQDVALRCDPISGHVSLFWYQQALGQGPEFLTYFQNEAQLDKSGLPSDRFFAERPEGSVSTLKIQRTQQEDSAVYLCASSSYLKNTGELFFGEGSRLTVL.

V and J are TRBV27 and TRBJ1-5, with D unresolved. CDR1 and CDR2 (germline): MNHEY, SMNVEV (reference sequence). The CDR3 is 13 amino acids. V was trimmed by 3 bases and J by 0 bases, leaving 3 bases between them. For the CDR3, the DNA is TGTGCCAGCAGTTTCCATAGCAATCAGCCCCAGCATTTT. Encoded protein: CASSFHSNQPQHF.

The V gene is TRBV27, the J gene TRBJ2-3, with D uncertain. The CDR3 covers 14 residues. V was clipped by 4 bases and J by 6 bases, with 14 bases between them. Germline values: CDR1 MNHEY, CDR2 SMNVEV (reference sequence). The CDR3 nucleotides read TGTGCCAGCAGTTATCAATCCTCCGGGGATACGCAGTATTTT. Amino acids: CASSYQSSGDTQYF.

V gene TRBV2 combines with J gene TRBJ1-1, with TRBD1 identical over 7 bases. Trimming cost V 4 bases and J 5 bases; bases outside gene matches: 10. The CDR3 is 15 amino acids. Per the germline V gene, CDR1 is SNHLY and CDR2 is FYNNEI. The CDR3 region has the DNA TGTGCCAGCAGTGGGGGTGACAGGGTGAGGACTGAAGCTTTCTTT. Translating it yields CASSGGDRVRTEAFF.

The chain uses TRBV10-3 and TRBJ2-5; a weak D match, TRBD1 (7 bases). The J call is uncertain, as TRBJ2-7 better fits the DNA end. Per the germline V gene, CDR1 is ENHRY and CDR2 is SYGVKD. The CDR3 covers 19 residues. The chain's CDR3 is CAISEPGGLPGFDSDEQYF. The CDR3 DNA reads TGTGCCATCAGTGAGCCAGGGGGACTCCCGGGGTTTGACTCGGACGAGCAGTACTTC.

This clone was detected once. The gene calls are TRBV4-1 and TRBJ1-3, with a tentative D call TRBD1 (5 bases). This CDR3 comprises 14 residues. Trimming took 1 base from V and 8 from J, leaving 12 bases between them. Germline CDR1 is MGHRA and CDR2 is YSYEKL. The DNA of the CDR3 is TGCGCCAGCAGCCAAGTCGAGGGGTCGGACACCATATATTTT. This gives the protein CASSQVEGSDTIYF.

The CDR3 region is CASSESLYRKAGELFF. DNA for the CDR3: TGCGCCAGCAGTGAGTCGCTCTATCGAAAGGCCGGGGAGCTGTTTTTT. The V gene is TRBV10-2, the J gene TRBJ2-2; D unresolved. With 0 bases removed from V and 6 bases from J, the gap between germline ends came to 14 bases. CDR3 size: 16 residues. Germline-derived CDR1 and CDR2 are WSHSY and SAAADI.

This chain connects TRBV9 to TRBJ1-3; no reliable D call. The CDR3 length is 17 residues. CDR1 SGDLS and CDR2 YYNGEE come from the germline V gene. Trimming took off 0 bases at V and 0 bases at J, with 13 bases between the two ends. CDR3 amino acids: CASSVEPTVLSGNTIYF. CDR3 coding DNA: TGTGCCAGCAGCGTAGAGCCTACAGTACTCTCTGGAAACACCATATATTTT.

The chain carries TRBV19 and TRBJ1-5, with D perhaps TRBD1 (6 bases). V shed 8 bases and J shed 0 bases, with 11 bases lying between them. Per the germline V gene, CDR1 is LNHDA and CDR2 is SQIVND (reference sequence). The CDR3 has 14 amino acids. CDR3 amino acids: CASHRDTSNQPQHF. The CDR3 bases are TGTGCCAGTCACCGGGACACTAGCAATCAGCCCCAGCATTTT.

The chain uses TRBV6-4 and TRBJ1-4; D ambiguous. Per germline, CDR1 MRHNA and CDR2 SNTAGT. The germline V and J ends were trimmed by 8 bases and 0 bases, with 10 bases remaining between them. This CDR3 has 14 residues. In nucleotides, the CDR3 is TGTGCCAGCGCGCCTTCTGCAACTAATGAAAAACTGTTTTTT. It codes for CASAPSATNEKLFF.

The chain employs TRBV19 and TRBJ2-5; TRBD1 aligns across 7 bases. The V segment lost 4 bases and the J segment 5 bases; nucleotides outside the gene matches: 4. CDR1 and CDR2 from the germline V gene are LNHDA and SQIVND (reference sequence). The CDR3 has 13 residues. The CDR3 DNA reads as TGTGCCAGTAGTAAAAACAGGGGTGAGACCCAGTACTTC. Protein sequence: CASSKNRGETQYF.